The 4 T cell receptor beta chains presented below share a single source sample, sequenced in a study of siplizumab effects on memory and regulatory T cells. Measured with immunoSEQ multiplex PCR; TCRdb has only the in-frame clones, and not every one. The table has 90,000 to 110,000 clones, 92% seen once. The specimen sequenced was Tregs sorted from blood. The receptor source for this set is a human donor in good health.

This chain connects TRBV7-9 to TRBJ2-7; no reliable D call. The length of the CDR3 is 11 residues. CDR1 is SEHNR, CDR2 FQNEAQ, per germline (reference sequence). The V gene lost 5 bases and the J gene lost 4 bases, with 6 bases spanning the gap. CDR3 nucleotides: TGTGCCAGCAGCCCCATGTACGAGCAGTACTTC. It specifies CASSPMYEQYF.

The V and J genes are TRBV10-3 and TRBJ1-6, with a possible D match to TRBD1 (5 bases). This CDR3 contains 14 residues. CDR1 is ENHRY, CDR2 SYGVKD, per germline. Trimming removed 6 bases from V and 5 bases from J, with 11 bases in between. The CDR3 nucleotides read TGTGCCATCAGCGAGACAGACCATAATTCACCCCTCCACTTT. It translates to CAISETDHNSPLHF.

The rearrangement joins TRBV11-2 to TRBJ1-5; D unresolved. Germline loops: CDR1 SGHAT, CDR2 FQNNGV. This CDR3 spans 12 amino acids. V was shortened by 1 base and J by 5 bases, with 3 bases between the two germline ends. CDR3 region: CASSLVYQPQHF. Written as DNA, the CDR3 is TGTGCCAGCAGCTTAGTATATCAGCCCCAGCATTTT.

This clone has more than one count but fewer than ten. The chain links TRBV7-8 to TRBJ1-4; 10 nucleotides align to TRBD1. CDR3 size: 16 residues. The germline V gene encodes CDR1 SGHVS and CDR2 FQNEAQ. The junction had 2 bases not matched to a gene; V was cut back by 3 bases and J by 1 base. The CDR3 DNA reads TGTGCCAGCAGCTTCGGACAGGGGGTAACTAATGAAAAACTGTTTTTT. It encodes CASSFGQGVTNEKLFF.